Listed below are T cell receptor beta chains from one sample, sequenced in a study of beta chain features in type 1 diabetes. Libraries were prepared by immunoSEQ multiplex PCR; TCRdb keeps only in-frame clonotypes and omits some of them. The table lists around 250,000 clones, 27% of them singletons. Input material: central memory CD4+ T cells from blood. The source of these receptors is a man aged 25 to 40 in good health. Both conserved end residues are part of each CDR3. D genes are given only for firm matches. Part of the rows lack a size; the others show once, few, many or a class for expanded clones.

>many|TRBJ1-1|TRBD1|TRBV5-4
TGTGCCAGCAGCTTGGAAAACAGGGGAACTGAAGCTTTCTTT
CASSLENRGTEAFF
>-|TRBJ2-5|TRBD1|TRBV15
TGTGCCACCAGCAGAGATGGGACAGGGGTTCGCGAGACCCAGTACTTC
CATSRDGTGVRETQYF
>few|TRBJ2-1|TRBD1|TRBV29-1
TGCAGCGGGACGGGACAGTCTCGTTCTGGGGTTTCTTACAATGAGCAGTTCTTC
CSGTGQSRSGVSYNEQFF
>few|TRBJ1-1|-|TRBV6-5
TGTGCCAGCAGTTACGCAGGGAGAGCTTTCTTT
CASSYAGRAFF
>few|TRBJ2-3|-|TRBV6-5
TGTGCCACCTCCAGGGGCACAGATACGCAGTATTTT
CATSRGTDTQYF
>-|TRBJ2-3|-|TRBV28
TGTGCCAGCAGTGTTAGCGGTAGACGGAACACAGATACGCAGTATTTT
CASSVSGRRNTDTQYF
>-|TRBJ1-5|-|TRBV14
TGTGCCAGCAAAAAATTAGGGAGAAGCAATCAGCCCCAGCATTTT
CASKKLGRSNQPQHF
>-|TRBJ1-6|-|TRBV6-6
TGTGCCAGCATGCAGGGTATTCCACCCCTCCACTTT
CASMQGIPPLHF
>many|TRBJ2-3|-|TRBV5-1
TGCGCCAGCAGCTTGGTAGGACCACCCACAGATACGCAGTATTTT
CASSLVGPPTDTQYF
>-|TRBJ2-7|TRBD1|TRBV2
TGTGCCAGCAGGCAAGGACAGGGGCGGTACGAGCAGTACTTC
CASRQGQGRYEQYF
>few|TRBJ1-1|-|TRBV5-4
TGTGCCAGCAGCTTGCCGACGGAGAACACTGAAGCTTTCTTT
CASSLPTENTEAFF
>-|TRBJ1-5|-|TRBV7-9
TGTGCCAGCAGCTTAGAGGTTTCTCAGCCCCAGCATTTT
CASSLEVSQPQHF
>few|TRBJ1-1|-|TRBV30
TGTGCCTGGATAGTAGGGACTGAAGCTTTCTTT
CAWIVGTEAFF
>once|TRBJ1-1|-|TRBV5-1
TGCGCCAGCAGCTTGTTAGCACACATGAACACTGAAGCTTTCTTT
CASSLLAHMNTEAFF
>-|TRBJ2-7|-|TRBV15
TGTGCCACCAGCAGAGATTTAGCGATTGGGTACGAGCAGTACTTC
CATSRDLAIGYEQYF
>few|TRBJ2-2|-|TRBV29-1
TGCAGCGTTGGTAATGCGGCGAACACCGGGGAGCTGTTTTTT
CSVGNAANTGELFF
>few|TRBJ2-2|-|TRBV29-1
TGCAGCGCCCTGACCCCTAACACCGGGGAGCTGTTTTTT
CSALTPNTGELFF
>few|TRBJ2-1|TRBD1|TRBV5-6
TGTGCCAGCAGCTTCTCCGGGACAGTCTTCTACAATGAGCAGTTCTTC
CASSFSGTVFYNEQFF
>few|TRBJ2-3|TRBD2|TRBV7-6
TGTGCCAGCAGCTCCAAGACTAGCGGGGCGATCACAGATACGCAGTATTTT
CASSSKTSGAITDTQYF
>few|TRBJ2-3|TRBD2|TRBV6-1
TGTGCCAGCAGTAGCGGGGGGGTTTGGGCAGATACGCAGTATTTT
CASSSGGVWADTQYF
>few|TRBJ1-3|-|TRBV30
TGTGCCTGGAGTGTACACGGGGCCCCTGGAAACACCATATATTTT
CAWSVHGAPGNTIYF
>few|TRBJ2-3|-|TRBV5-1
TGCGCCAGCAGGGGAACAGCAACTAGCACAGATACGCAGTATTTT
CASRGTATSTDTQYF
>once|TRBJ1-1|-|TRBV15
TGTGCCACCAGCAGAGTTCTCAACACTGAAGCTTTCTTT
CATSRVLNTEAFF
>few|TRBJ2-5|-|TRBV10-3
TGTGCCATCAGTGGCTCCGAGGAGACCCAGTACTTC
CAISGSEETQYF
>-|TRBJ1-1|TRBD1|TRBV19
TGTGCCAGTGGCGCCGACAGGGATGTCGCGGCTTTCTTT
CASGADRDVAAFF
>-|TRBJ2-7|TRBD2|TRBV9
TGTGCCAGCAGCGTAGGGAGTAGCGGGAGTTTCCACGAGCAGTACTTC
CASSVGSSGSFHEQYF
>-|TRBJ2-5|-|TRBV6-1
TGTGCCAGCAGTGCCCGACCGGACGGGGCCCAGTACTTC
CASSARPDGAQYF
>few|TRBJ2-3|TRBD1|TRBV5-4
TGTGCCAGCAGATTATCCGGGACAGACACAGATACGCAGTATTTT
CASRLSGTDTDTQYF
>-|TRBJ2-2|-|TRBV5-4
TGTGCCAGCAGCTCTTTAGCGACGAACACCGGGGAGCTGTTTTTT
CASSSLATNTGELFF